Listed below are T cell receptor beta chains from one sample, sequenced in a study of T cell responses to AZD1222 COVID-19 vaccine. TCRdb's copy holds only in-frame clones and misses some; the assay was immunoSEQ multiplex PCR. The sample has approximately 92,000 clones, 87% seen once; the top ten hold roughly 2.9%. Source: peripheral blood, taken on day 0 of AZD1222 vaccination. The receptors originated from an adult in good health. The CDR3 runs from the conserved cysteine through the conserved F or W. Fields, in order: CDR3 protein, CDR3 DNA, CDR3 length, V gene, clone size, J gene, D gene. D genes are given only for firm matches. Some rows have no size entry. The others give once, few or many, or a class for an expanded clone.

CASSPPNPGLPAPQHF | TGTGCCAGCTCACCACCGAATCCAGGGTTACCGGCGCCCCAGCATTTT | 16 | TRBV18 | NA | TRBJ1-5 | NA
CASSLWGQMNTEAFF | TGCGCCAGCAGCTTGTGGGGACAGATGAACACTGAAGCTTTCTTT | 15 | TRBV5-1 | NA | TRBJ1-1 | TRBD1
CASRDPKRAGNTGELFF | TGCGCCAGCAGGGACCCTAAGCGCGCCGGAAACACCGGGGAGCTGTTTTTT | 17 | TRBV10-2 | NA | TRBJ2-2 | NA
CASSPAGGGTEAFF | TGTGCCAGCTCCCCCGCAGGGGGAGGGACTGAAGCTTTCTTT | 14 | TRBV18 | NA | TRBJ1-1 | TRBD1
CASIQGNEQYF | TGTGCCAGCATCCAGGGAAACGAGCAGTACTTC | 11 | TRBV2 | NA | TRBJ2-7 | NA
CASSGRAMGATDTQYF | TGTGCCAGTAGTGGACGGGCCATGGGGGCTACAGATACGCAGTATTTT | 16 | TRBV19 | NA | TRBJ2-3 | NA
CACWKGSGSYNEQFF | TGTGCCTGTTGGAAGGGTAGCGGGAGTTACAATGAGCAGTTCTTC | 15 | TRBV30 | few | TRBJ2-1 | TRBD2
CASSPAGQNTEAFF | TGCGCCAGCAGCCCGGCGGGACAGAACACTGAAGCTTTCTTT | 14 | TRBV5-1 | NA | TRBJ1-1 | NA
CASSQDQTWNTEAFF | TGCGCCAGCAGCCAAGATCAGACTTGGAACACTGAAGCTTTCTTT | 15 | TRBV4-1 | NA | TRBJ1-1 | NA
CASSEVGGQNYGYTF | TGTGCCAGCAGTGAAGTTGGCGGTCAAAACTATGGCTACACCTTC | 15 | TRBV6-1 | NA | TRBJ1-2 | NA
CASSQVGVGYGYTF | TGTGCCAGCAGCCAAGTTGGAGTGGGCTATGGCTACACCTTC | 14 | TRBV3-1/TRBV3-2 | few | TRBJ1-2 | NA
CASSDVGHNEQFF | TGTGCCAGCAGCGACGTCGGGCACAATGAGCAGTTCTTC | 13 | TRBV9 | NA | TRBJ2-1 | NA
CASSLGASGDYSTDTQYF | TGTGCCAGCAGCTTAGGGGCTAGCGGGGACTACAGCACAGATACGCAGTATTTT | 18 | TRBV7-6 | NA | TRBJ2-3 | TRBD2
CASRGRGRGVYTEAFF | TGTGCCAGCAGAGGAAGGGGGCGAGGGGTGTACACTGAAGCTTTCTTT | 16 | TRBV7-9 | NA | TRBJ1-1 | TRBD1
CARGTLQKDGADTEAFF | TGTGCCAGAGGAACCCTACAGAAAGACGGCGCGGACACTGAAGCTTTCTTT | 17 | TRBV5-3 | NA | TRBJ1-1 | NA
CASSDQTGGAYGYTF | TGTGCCAGCAGCGATCAGACAGGGGGTGCTTATGGCTACACCTTC | 15 | TRBV7-2 | NA | TRBJ1-2 | TRBD1
CASSLLVGEKLFF | TGTGCCAGCAGCTTACTCGTGGGGGAAAAACTGTTTTTT | 13 | TRBV7-3 | NA | TRBJ1-4 | NA
CSVAEGGQPQHF | TGCAGCGTTGCCGAGGGGGGGCAGCCCCAGCATTTT | 12 | TRBV29-1 | NA | TRBJ1-5 | NA
CASSSTGASNQPQHF | TGTGCCAGCAGCTCGACCGGGGCCTCCAATCAGCCCCAGCATTTT | 15 | TRBV7-2 | NA | TRBJ1-5 | NA
CASSLSMTGGEKLFF | TGTGCCAGCAGCTTATCAATGACAGGTGGTGAAAAACTGTTTTTT | 15 | TRBV7-2 | NA | TRBJ1-4 | NA
CASSLLGNTIYF | TGTGCCAGCAGCCTGCTGGGGAACACCATATATTTT | 12 | TRBV14 | NA | TRBJ1-3 | NA
CASSWRGGLETQYF | TGCGCCAGCAGCTGGAGGGGGGGCCTGGAGACCCAGTACTTC | 14 | TRBV5-1 | NA | TRBJ2-5 | NA
CASSHLVDRDPHYNEQFF | TGCGCCAGCAGTCACCTGGTCGATCGGGATCCCCACTACAATGAGCAGTTCTTC | 18 | TRBV23-1 | NA | TRBJ2-1 | NA
CSVLWAGELFF | TGCAGCGTTCTGTGGGCCGGGGAGCTGTTTTTT | 11 | TRBV29-1 | NA | TRBJ2-2 | NA
CASSKTSGRGELFF | TGTGCCAGCAGCAAGACTAGCGGGAGGGGGGAGCTGTTTTTT | 14 | TRBV7-2 | NA | TRBJ2-2 | TRBD2
CASSLAAGLTEAFF | TGTGCCAGCAGCTTAGCAGCAGGGTTAACTGAAGCTTTCTTT | 14 | TRBV7-2 | NA | TRBJ1-1 | NA
CASSLGHAVARHSTDTQYF | TGTGCCAGCAGCTTAGGGCACGCAGTAGCGAGGCACAGCACAGATACGCAGTATTTT | 19 | TRBV11-2 | NA | TRBJ2-3 | NA
CASSMRGAPGLNGYTF | TGTGCCAGTAGTATGCGGGGGGCACCCGGTCTCAATGGCTACACCTTC | 16 | TRBV19 | NA | TRBJ1-2 | NA
CASSTLPGQGARGYTF | TGTGCCAGTAGTACCCTACCGGGACAGGGGGCGCGAGGCTACACCTTC | 16 | TRBV19 | once | TRBJ1-2 | TRBD1
CASSEGYGTNEKLFF | TGTGCCAGCAGTGAAGGCTACGGCACTAATGAAAAACTGTTTTTT | 15 | TRBV2 | NA | TRBJ1-4 | NA
CASSSQGSAANYGYTF | TGTGCCAGCAGTTCCCAGGGCTCGGCGGCTAACTATGGCTACACCTTC | 16 | TRBV6-5 | NA | TRBJ1-2 | NA
CASSLFFPTLEAFF | TGTGCCAGCAGCTTATTCTTCCCGACCCTTGAAGCTTTCTTT | 14 | TRBV7-2 | NA | TRBJ1-1 | NA
CASSLEGPAWRAGYQETQYF | TGTGCCAGCAGCTTAGAGGGGCCCGCTTGGCGAGCGGGGTACCAAGAGACCCAGTACTTC | 20 | TRBV11-2 | NA | TRBJ2-5 | TRBD2
CASSVAPDLNTEAFF | TGTGCCAGCAGCGTAGCTCCAGACTTGAACACTGAAGCTTTCTTT | 15 | TRBV9 | NA | TRBJ1-1 | NA
CASSLTEANTEAFF | TGTGCCAGCAGCTTAACGGAAGCGAACACTGAAGCTTTCTTT | 14 | TRBV7-3 | once | TRBJ1-1 | NA
CASSPYMGRGYVGTEAFF | TGCGCCAGCAGTCCGTATATGGGACGCGGCTATGTGGGCACTGAAGCTTTCTTT | 18 | TRBV10-1 | NA | TRBJ1-1 | NA
CASSEPDRPYEQYF | TGTGCCAGTAGTGAGCCCGACAGGCCCTACGAGCAGTACTTC | 14 | TRBV19 | NA | TRBJ2-7 | NA
CASSVGDYSGGYTF | TGTGCCAGCAGCGTAGGGGATTACTCGGGCGGCTACACCTTC | 14 | TRBV9 | few | TRBJ1-2 | NA
CASSQRREINEKLFF | TGTGCCAGCAGCCAACGCCGGGAGATCAATGAAAAACTGTTTTTT | 15 | TRBV4-2 | NA | TRBJ1-4 | NA
CASSSIRGQGSSPLHF | TGTGCCAGCAGCTCAATTCGGGGACAGGGTTCTTCACCCCTCCACTTT | 16 | TRBV3-1/TRBV3-2 | NA | TRBJ1-6 | TRBD1